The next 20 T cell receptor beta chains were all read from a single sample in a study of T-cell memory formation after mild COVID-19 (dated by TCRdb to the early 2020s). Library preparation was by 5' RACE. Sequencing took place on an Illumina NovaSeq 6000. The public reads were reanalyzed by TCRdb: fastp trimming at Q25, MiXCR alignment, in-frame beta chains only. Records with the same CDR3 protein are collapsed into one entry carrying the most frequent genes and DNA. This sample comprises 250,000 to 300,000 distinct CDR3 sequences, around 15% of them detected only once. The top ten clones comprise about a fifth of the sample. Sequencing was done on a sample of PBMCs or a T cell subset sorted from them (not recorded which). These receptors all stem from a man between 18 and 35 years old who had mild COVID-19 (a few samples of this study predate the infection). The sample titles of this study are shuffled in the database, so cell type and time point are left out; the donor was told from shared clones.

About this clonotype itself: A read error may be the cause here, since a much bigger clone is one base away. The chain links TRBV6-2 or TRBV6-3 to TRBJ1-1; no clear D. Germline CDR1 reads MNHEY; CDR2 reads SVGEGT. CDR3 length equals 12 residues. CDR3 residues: CAGSYGRAEAFF. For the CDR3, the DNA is TGTGCCGGCAGTTACGGGAGGGCTGAAGCTTTCTTT.

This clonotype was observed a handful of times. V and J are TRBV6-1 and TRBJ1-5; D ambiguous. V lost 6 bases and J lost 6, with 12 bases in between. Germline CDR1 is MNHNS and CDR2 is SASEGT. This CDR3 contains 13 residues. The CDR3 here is CASSESYSQPQHF. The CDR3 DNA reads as TGTGCCAGCAGCGAAAGCTATTCTCAGCCCCAGCATTTT.

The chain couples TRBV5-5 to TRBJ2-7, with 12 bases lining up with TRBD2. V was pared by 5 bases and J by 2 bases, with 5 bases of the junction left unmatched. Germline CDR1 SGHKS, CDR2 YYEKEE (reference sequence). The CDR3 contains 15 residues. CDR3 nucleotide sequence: TGTGCCAGCAGTAGGACTAGCGGGGACCCCTACGAGCAGTACGTC. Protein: CASSRTSGDPYEQYV.

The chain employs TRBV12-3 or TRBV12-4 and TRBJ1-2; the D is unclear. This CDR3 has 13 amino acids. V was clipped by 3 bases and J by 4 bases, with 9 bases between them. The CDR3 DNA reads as TGTGCCAGCAGTTTCAACAGCCCCTATGGCTACACCTTC. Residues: CASSFNSPYGYTF.

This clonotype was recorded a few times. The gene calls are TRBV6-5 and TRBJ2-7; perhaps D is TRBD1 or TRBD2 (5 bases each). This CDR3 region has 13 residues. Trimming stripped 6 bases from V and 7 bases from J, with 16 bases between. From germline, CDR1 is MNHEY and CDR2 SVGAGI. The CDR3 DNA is TGTGCCAGCAGCCCCCGGGGCAGTGAAGAGCAGTACTTC. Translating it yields CASSPRGSEEQYF.

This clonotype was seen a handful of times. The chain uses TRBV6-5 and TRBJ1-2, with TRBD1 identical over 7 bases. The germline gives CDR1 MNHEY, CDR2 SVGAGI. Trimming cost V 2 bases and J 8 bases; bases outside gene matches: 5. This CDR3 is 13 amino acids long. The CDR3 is CASSYGQARGYTF. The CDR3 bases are TGTGCCAGCAGTTACGGACAGGCGCGAGGCTACACCTTC.

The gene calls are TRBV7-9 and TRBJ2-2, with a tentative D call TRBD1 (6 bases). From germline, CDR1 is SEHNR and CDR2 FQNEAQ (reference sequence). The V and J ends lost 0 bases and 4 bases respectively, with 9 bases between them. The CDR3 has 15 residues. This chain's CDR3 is CASSLAGALTGELFF. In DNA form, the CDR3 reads TGTGCCAGCAGCTTAGCGGGGGCGCTCACCGGGGAGCTGTTTTTT.

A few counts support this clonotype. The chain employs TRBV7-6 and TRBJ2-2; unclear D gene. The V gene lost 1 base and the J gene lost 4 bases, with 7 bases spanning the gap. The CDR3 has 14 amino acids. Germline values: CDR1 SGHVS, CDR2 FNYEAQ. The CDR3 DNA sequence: TGTGCCAGCAGCTTAGAGGTGATCACCGGGGAGCTGTTTTTT. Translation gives CASSLEVITGELFF.

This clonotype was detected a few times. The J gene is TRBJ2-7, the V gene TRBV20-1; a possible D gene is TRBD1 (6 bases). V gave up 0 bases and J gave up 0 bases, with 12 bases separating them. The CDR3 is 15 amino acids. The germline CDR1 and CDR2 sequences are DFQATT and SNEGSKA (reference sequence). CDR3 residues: CSARDARGTSYEQYV. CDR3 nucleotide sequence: TGCAGTGCTAGAGATGCCAGGGGAACCTCCTACGAGCAGTACGTC.

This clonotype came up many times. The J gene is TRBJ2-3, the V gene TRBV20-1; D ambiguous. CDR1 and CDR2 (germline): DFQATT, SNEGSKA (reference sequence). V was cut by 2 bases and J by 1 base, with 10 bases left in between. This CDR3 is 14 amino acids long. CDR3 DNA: TGCAGTGCTAGAATTGGGTGGGGCACAGATACGCAGTATTTT. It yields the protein CSARIGWGTDTQYF.

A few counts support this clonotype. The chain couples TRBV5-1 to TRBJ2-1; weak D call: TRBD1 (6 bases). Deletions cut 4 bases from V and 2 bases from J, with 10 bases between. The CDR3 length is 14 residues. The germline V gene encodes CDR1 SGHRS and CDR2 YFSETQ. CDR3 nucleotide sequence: TGCGCCAGCAGCCAAGGGACAACCTACAATGAGCAGTTCTTC. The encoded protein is CASSQGTTYNEQFF.

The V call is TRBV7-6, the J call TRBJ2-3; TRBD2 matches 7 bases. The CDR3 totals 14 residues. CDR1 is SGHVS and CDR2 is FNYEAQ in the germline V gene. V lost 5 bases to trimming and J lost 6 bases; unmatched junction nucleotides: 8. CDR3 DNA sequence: TGTGCCAGCAGCCCCACTCGGGGGGAGGATACGCAGTATTTT. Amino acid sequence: CASSPTRGEDTQYF.

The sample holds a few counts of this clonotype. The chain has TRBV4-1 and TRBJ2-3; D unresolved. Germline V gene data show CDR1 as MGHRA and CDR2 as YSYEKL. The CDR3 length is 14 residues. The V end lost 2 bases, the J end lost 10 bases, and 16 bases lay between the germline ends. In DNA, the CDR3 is TGCGCCAGCAGCCAATCAGGCACCATCCTAGCGCAGTATTTT. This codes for CASSQSGTILAQYF.

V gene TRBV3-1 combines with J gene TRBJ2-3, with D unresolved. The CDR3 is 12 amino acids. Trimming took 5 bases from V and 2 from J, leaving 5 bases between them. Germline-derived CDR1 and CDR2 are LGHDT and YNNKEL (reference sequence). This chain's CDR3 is CASSTATDTQYF. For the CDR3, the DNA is TGTGCCAGCAGCACAGCCACAGATACGCAGTATTTT.

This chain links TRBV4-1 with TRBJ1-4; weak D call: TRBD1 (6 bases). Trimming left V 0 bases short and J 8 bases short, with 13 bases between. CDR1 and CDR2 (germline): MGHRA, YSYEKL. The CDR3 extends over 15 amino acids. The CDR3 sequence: CASSQDRGIGEKLFF. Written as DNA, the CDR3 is TGCGCCAGCAGCCAAGACAGGGGAATAGGGGAAAAACTGTTTTTT.

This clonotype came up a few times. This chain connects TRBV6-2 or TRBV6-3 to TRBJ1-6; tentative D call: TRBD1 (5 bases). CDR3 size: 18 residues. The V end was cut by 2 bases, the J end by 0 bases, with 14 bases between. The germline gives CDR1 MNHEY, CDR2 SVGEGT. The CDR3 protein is CASSYAGATSSYNSPLHF. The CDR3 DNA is TGTGCCAGCAGTTACGCCGGGGCGACAAGCTCCTATAATTCACCCCTCCACTTT.

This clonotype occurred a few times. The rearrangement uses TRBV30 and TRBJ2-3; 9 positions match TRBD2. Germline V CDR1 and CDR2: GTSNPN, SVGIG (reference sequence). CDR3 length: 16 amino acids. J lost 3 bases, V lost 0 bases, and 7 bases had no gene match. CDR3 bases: TGTGCCTGGAGTGTAGGGCTAGCGGGGTTAACAGATACGCAGTATTTT. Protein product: CAWSVGLAGLTDTQYF.

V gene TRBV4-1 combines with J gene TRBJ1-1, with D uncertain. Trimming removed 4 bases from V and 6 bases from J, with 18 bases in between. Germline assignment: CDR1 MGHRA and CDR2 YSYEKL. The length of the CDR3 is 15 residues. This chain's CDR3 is CASSRGLAAYAEAFF. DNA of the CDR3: TGCGCCAGCAGCCGAGGGCTGGCGGCTTATGCTGAAGCTTTCTTT.

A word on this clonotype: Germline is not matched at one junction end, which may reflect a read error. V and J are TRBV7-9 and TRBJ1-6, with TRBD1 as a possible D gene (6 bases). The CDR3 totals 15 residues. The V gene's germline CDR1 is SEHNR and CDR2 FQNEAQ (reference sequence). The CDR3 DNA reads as TGTGCCAGTGACCGGGGGGACACGAATAATACACCCCTCCACTTT. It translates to CASDRGDTNNTPLHF.

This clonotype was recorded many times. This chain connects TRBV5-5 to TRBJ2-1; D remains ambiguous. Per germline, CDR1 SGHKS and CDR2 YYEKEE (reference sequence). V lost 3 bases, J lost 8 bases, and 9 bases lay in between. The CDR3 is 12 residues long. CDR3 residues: CASSSLSDEQFF. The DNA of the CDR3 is TGTGCCAGCAGCTCGCTCAGCGATGAGCAGTTCTTC.